The 5 T cell receptor beta chains given below trace back to one sample, sequenced in a study of T cell changes during pregnancy in multiple sclerosis. TCRdb keeps only in-frame clones here, not all; method: immunoSEQ multiplex PCR. The table includes just under 50,000 clones, 94% detected once. Specimen: CD4+ T cells from peripheral blood mononuclear cells, collected in the third trimester of pregnancy. Every receptor here comes from a female donor with multiple sclerosis, enrolled in a pregnancy study.

This clone was detected only a few times. The chain couples TRBV6-6 to TRBJ1-1; D may be TRBD1 (5 bases). The CDR3 runs to 15 residues. Trimming took 7 bases from V and 1 from J, leaving 16 bases between them. Germline CDR1 and CDR2: MNHNY and SVGAGI (reference sequence). As DNA, the CDR3 is TGTGCCAGCACCCCGGCGGACACTCCGAACACTGAAGCTTTCTTT. The encoded protein is CASTPADTPNTEAFF.

The gene calls are TRBV14 and TRBJ1-1; possible D gene TRBD1, 5 bases. Trimming removed 1 base from V and 10 bases from J, with 16 bases in between. The germline V gene encodes CDR1 SGHDN and CDR2 FVKESK. The CDR3 extends over 14 amino acids. CDR3 residues: CASSQVGGSGVAFF. The CDR3 region has the DNA TGTGCCAGCAGCCAAGTCGGGGGTAGCGGTGTAGCTTTCTTT. Drawing the rest from reference TRBV14 and TRBJ1-1, the complete variable domain is EAGVTQFPSHSVIEKGQTVTLRCDPISGHDNLYWYRRVMGKEIKFLLHFVKESKQDESGMPNNRFLAERTGGTYSTLKVQPAELEDSGVYFCASSQVGGSGVAFFGQGTRLTVV.

The sample holds one count of this clone. The chain has TRBV7-9 and TRBJ1-1, with 7 bases lining up with TRBD1. After removal of 2 bases from V and 5 bases from J, the junction contained 5 bases not matched to a gene. Germline CDR1 is SEHNR and CDR2 is FQNEAQ (reference sequence). The length of the CDR3 is 14 residues. CDR3 loop: CASSLQQGHTEAFF. The CDR3 DNA sequence: TGTGCCAGCAGCTTACAACAGGGGCATACTGAAGCTTTCTTT.

The chain couples TRBV10-3 to TRBJ2-3; D possibly corresponds to TRBD2 (6 bases). Trimming shortened V by 7 bases and J by 0 bases, and 11 bases separated the two germline ends. The CDR3 covers 14 residues. Looked up from germline, CDR1 is ENHRY and CDR2 is SYGVKD. The CDR3 loop is CAITGGMSTDTQYF. CDR3 sequence (DNA): TGTGCCATCACGGGCGGGATGAGCACAGATACGCAGTATTTT.

V and J are TRBV11-1 and TRBJ1-5, with D possibly being TRBD1 (5 bases). The CDR3 extends over 13 amino acids. Deletions cut 5 bases from V and 6 bases from J, with 11 bases between. The germline CDR1 and CDR2 sequences are SGHAT and FQDESV (reference sequence). The CDR3 DNA reads TGTGCCAGCAGCAGGGCCGGGGGTCAGCCCCAGCATTTT. It translates to CASSRAGGQPQHF.